This TCR beta chain is from a study of shared clonotypes between healthy human individuals. Study-level points and caveats: Limited genetic and exposure-history diversity came from having few donors.

Libraries were prepared by immunoSEQ multiplex PCR; TCRdb keeps only in-frame clonotypes and omits some of them. The table includes about half a million clones, 70% to 85% detected once. A word on this clone: Its specificity is unknown.

The CDR3 is 13 amino acids. V lost 0 bases and J lost 4, with 7 bases in between. Germline CDR1 and CDR2: GTSNPN and SVGIG (reference sequence). The chain couples TRBV30 to TRBJ1-5; D remains unclear. The clonotype comes from a woman aged 40 to 50 in good health. Some clones in this sample may be carry-over from other donors' samples. Input material: PBMCs. The CDR3 sequence is CAWSVVENQPQHF. The CDR3 nucleotides read TGTGCCTGGAGTGTGGTCGAGAATCAGCCCCAGCATTTT.